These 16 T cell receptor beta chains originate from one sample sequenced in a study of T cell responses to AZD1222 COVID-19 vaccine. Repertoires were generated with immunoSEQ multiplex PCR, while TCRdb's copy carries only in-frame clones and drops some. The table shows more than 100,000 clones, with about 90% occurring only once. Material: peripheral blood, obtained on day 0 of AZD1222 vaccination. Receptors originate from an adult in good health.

CDR3 residues: CASSQGVNTGELFF. The CDR3 DNA reads TGTGCCAGCAGCCAAGGGGTAAACACCGGGGAGCTGTTTTTT. The chain joins TRBV3-1 (or the pseudogene TRBV3-2) to TRBJ2-2, with D uncertain. The CDR3 runs to 14 residues. V was clipped by 1 base and J by 2 bases, with 5 bases between them. Germline assignment: CDR1 LGHDT and CDR2 YNNKEL (reference sequence).

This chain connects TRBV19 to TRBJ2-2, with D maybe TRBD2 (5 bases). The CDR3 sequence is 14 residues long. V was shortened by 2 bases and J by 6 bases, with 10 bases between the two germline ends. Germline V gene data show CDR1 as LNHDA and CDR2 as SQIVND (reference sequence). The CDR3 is CASSITAGAGELFF. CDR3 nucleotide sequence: TGTGCCAGTAGTATAACCGCCGGGGCCGGGGAGCTGTTTTTT.

CDR3 region: CSASRQIGEQFF. The CDR3 DNA follows: TGCAGTGCTAGTCGACAGATCGGAGAGCAGTTCTTC. The chain couples TRBV20-1 to TRBJ2-1; D might be TRBD1 (5 bases). Trimming took off 3 bases at V and 10 bases at J, with 13 bases between the two ends. The germline V gene has CDR1 DFQATT and CDR2 SNEGSKA (reference sequence). This CDR3 spans 12 amino acids.

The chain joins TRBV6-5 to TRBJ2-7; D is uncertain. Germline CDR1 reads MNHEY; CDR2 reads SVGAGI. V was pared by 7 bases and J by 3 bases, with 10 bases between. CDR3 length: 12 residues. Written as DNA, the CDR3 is TGTGCCAGCATCGGTGAAAACTACGAGCAGTACTTC. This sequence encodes CASIGENYEQYF.

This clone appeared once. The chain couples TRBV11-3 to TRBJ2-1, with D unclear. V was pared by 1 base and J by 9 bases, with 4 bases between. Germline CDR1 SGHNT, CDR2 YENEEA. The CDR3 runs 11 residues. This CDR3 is CASSLVIEQFF. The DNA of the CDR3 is TGTGCCAGCAGCTTAGTCATTGAGCAGTTCTTC.

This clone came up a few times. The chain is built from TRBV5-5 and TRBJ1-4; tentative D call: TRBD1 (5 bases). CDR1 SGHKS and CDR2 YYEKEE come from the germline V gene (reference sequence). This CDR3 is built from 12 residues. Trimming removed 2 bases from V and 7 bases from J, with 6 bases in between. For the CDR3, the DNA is TGTGCCAGCAGCTTCCAGGGTGAAAAACTGTTTTTT. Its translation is CASSFQGEKLFF.

CDR3 bases: TGTGCCAGCAGCTTTAGGGTAACTGAAGCTTTCTTT. This translates into CASSFRVTEAFF. The J gene is TRBJ1-1, the V gene TRBV5-5; no clear D gene. CDR1 is SGHKS and CDR2 is YYEKEE in the germline V gene (reference sequence). V was shortened by 2 bases and J by 5 bases, with 7 bases between the two germline ends. The CDR3 sequence is 12 residues long.

The DNA for the CDR3 is TGTGCCAGCAGCTTACGCGGGGGGTTGTCCTACAATGAGCAGTTCTTC. It yields the protein CASSLRGGLSYNEQFF. The V and J genes are TRBV7-2 and TRBJ2-1; 8 bases are shared with TRBD2. Germline CDR1 reads SGHTA; CDR2 reads FQGNSA. With V trimmed by 2 bases and J by 1 base, 4 bases remained unmatched. The CDR3 runs 16 residues.

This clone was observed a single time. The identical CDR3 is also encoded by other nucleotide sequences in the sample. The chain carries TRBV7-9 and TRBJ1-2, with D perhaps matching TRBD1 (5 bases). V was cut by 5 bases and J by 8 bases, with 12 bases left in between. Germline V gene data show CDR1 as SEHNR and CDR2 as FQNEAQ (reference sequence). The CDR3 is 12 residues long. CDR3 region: CASSLGTRGYTF. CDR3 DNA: TGTGCCAGCAGCCTGGGGACGCGGGGCTACACCTTC.

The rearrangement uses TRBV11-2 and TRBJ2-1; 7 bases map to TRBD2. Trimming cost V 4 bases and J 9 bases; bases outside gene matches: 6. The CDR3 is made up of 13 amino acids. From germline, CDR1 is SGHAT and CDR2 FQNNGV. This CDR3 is CASSSGLVVEQFF. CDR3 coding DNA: TGTGCCAGCAGCTCTGGACTAGTGGTTGAGCAGTTCTTC.

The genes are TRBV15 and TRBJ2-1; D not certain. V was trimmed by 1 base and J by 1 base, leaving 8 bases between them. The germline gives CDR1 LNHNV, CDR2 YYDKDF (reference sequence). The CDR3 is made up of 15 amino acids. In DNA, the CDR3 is TGTGCCACCAGCAGAGTGGGAAATTCCTACAATGAGCAGTTCTTC. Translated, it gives CATSRVGNSYNEQFF.

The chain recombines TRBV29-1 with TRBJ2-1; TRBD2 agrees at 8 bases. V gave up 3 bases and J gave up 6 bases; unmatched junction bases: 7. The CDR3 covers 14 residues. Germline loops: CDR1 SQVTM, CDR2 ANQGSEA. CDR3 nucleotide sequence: TGCAGCGTTGACTCGGGAGGGCTCGGCAATGAGCAGTTCTTC. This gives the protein CSVDSGGLGNEQFF.

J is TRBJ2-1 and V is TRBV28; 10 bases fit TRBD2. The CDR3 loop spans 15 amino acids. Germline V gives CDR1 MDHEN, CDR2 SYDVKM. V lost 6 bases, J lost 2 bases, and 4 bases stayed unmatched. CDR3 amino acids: CASRRAGGTYNEQFF. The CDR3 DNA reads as TGTGCCAGCAGACGAGCGGGAGGGACCTACAATGAGCAGTTCTTC. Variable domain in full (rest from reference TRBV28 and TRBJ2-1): DVKVTQSSRYLVKRTGEKVFLECVQDMDHENMFWYRQDPGLGLRLIYFSYDVKMKEKGDIPEGYSVSREKKERFSLILESASTNQTSMYLCASRRAGGTYNEQFFGPGTRLTVL.

In DNA form, the CDR3 reads TGCGCCAGCAGCCAAGTTCCGGGGGGGGGACTAGCGGTCTACAATGAGCAGTTCTTC. It yields the protein CASSQVPGGGLAVYNEQFF. The gene calls are TRBV4-1 and TRBJ2-1; 11 bases align to TRBD2. Germline values: CDR1 MGHRA, CDR2 YSYEKL. Trimming at V came to 1 base and at J to 3 bases, leaving 11 bases not matched to a gene. The CDR3 spans 19 residues.

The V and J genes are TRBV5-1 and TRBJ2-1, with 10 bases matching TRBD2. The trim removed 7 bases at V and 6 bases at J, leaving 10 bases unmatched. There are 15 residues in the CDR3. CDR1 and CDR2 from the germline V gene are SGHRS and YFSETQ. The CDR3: CASGSGLAGVNEQFF. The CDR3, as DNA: TGCGCCAGCGGGTCAGGGCTAGCGGGAGTCAATGAGCAGTTCTTC.

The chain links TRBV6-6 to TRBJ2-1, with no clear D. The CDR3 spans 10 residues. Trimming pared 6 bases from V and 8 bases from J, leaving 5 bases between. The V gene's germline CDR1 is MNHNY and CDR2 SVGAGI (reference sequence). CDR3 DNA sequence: TGTGCCAGCAGGGGTGATGAGCAGTTCTTC. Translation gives CASRGDEQFF.